This is a list of T cell receptor beta chains from one sample in a study of blood T cell repertoires in COVID-19. TCRdb's table, derived via immunoSEQ multiplex PCR, lists solely in-frame clones and lacks some. The repertoire holds around 160,000 clones, approximately 83% seen once, with approximately 8% in the top ten. Sequences were obtained from peripheral blood. The receptor set was obtained from a woman between 55 and 75 years old with COVID-19, enrolled during active disease. The CDR3 runs from the conserved cysteine through the conserved F or W. Each record gives: V gene, clone size, D gene, J gene, CDR3 DNA, CDR3 protein. A D gene is named only where the DNA matches it firmly. The size entry is marked missing in some rows and otherwise reads once, few, many or a size class.

TRBV29-1	.	TRBD2	TRBJ2-3	TGCAGCGCCCAGCGGGGCTCCGGGACTAGCGGGGGCACAGATACGCAGTATTTT	CSAQRGSGTSGGTDTQYF
TRBV19	once	TRBD1	TRBJ1-3	TGTGCCAGTAGTATGCAGTGGACAGGGGCTCTTGGAAACACCATATATTTT	CASSMQWTGALGNTIYF
TRBV12-3/TRBV12-4	.	.	TRBJ2-2	TGTGCCAGCAGCCCCACTAGGGACGGGGAGCTGTTTTTT	CASSPTRDGELFF
TRBV18	.	.	TRBJ1-1	TGTGCCAGCTCACCCATCGGACAGTCGAACACTGAAGCTTTCTTT	CASSPIGQSNTEAFF
TRBV7-8	.	.	TRBJ1-1	TGTGCCAGCAGCTTAACCCCGGAGGGGTCGGAAGCTTTCTTT	CASSLTPEGSEAFF
TRBV30	.	.	TRBJ1-2	TGTGCCTGGGCCATTAGCGGGGGTAGCTATGGCTACACCTTC	CAWAISGGSYGYTF
TRBV27	once	TRBD1	TRBJ1-4	TGTGCCAGCAGTTCCGGACAGGGAAAAGAAACTAATGAAAAACTGTTTTTT	CASSSGQGKETNEKLFF
TRBV2	.	.	TRBJ1-1	TGTGCCAGCAGTGATGGGCGGGGGGGAGTTGAAGCTTTCTTT	CASSDGRGGVEAFF
TRBV5-6	.	TRBD1	TRBJ2-5	TGTGTCAGCAGCTTGGACAGGGGCAGCCTCGACTTCGGAGAGACCCAGTACTTC	CVSSLDRGSLDFGETQYF
TRBV4-1	.	.	TRBJ2-1	TGCGCCAGCAGCCAAGTGGGCGGGGACTACAATGAGCAGTTCTTC	CASSQVGGDYNEQFF
TRBV12-5	.	.	TRBJ1-1	TGTGCTAGTGTCCAAGGACTTACGATTAAAGCTTTCTTT	CASVQGLTIKAFF
TRBV19	.	TRBD1	TRBJ2-4	TGTGCCAGTAGAACTCGGACAGGGGCCAAAAACATTCAGTACTTC	CASRTRTGAKNIQYF
TRBV10-3	.	TRBD1	TRBJ1-1	TGTGCCATCGGAAAAGACAGGGGAGGTAGGACTGAAGCTTTCTTT	CAIGKDRGGRTEAFF
TRBV27	.	TRBD1	TRBJ2-5	TGTGCCAGCAGTCTTGAGACAGGGGGCGAGGAGACCCAGTACTTC	CASSLETGGEETQYF
TRBV28	.	TRBD1	TRBJ1-6	TGTGCCAGCAGCCCGCAACAGGGGAGCTCCTATAATTCACCCCTCCACTTT	CASSPQQGSSYNSPLHF
TRBV15	.	TRBD2	TRBJ2-5	TGTGCCACCAGCAGACCGACTAGCGGGGGAGAGACCCAGTACTTC	CATSRPTSGGETQYF
TRBV11-2	.	TRBD2	TRBJ2-1	TGTGCCAGCGGAGTAGCGGGCTACAATGAGCAGTTCTTC	CASGVAGYNEQFF
TRBV14	.	.	TRBJ1-2	TGTGCCAGCAGCCAAGAACAACACATTAACTATGGCTACACCTTC	CASSQEQHINYGYTF
TRBV11-3	.	TRBD2	TRBJ2-3	TGTGCCAGCAGCTCACAGACTAGCGGCACAGATACGCAGTATTTT	CASSSQTSGTDTQYF
TRBV2	.	.	TRBJ2-6	TGTGCCAGCAGATCTCTAGGGGTAGGGGCCAACGTCCTGACTTTC	CASRSLGVGANVLTF
TRBV7-2	.	TRBD1	TRBJ1-2	TGTGCCAGCAGCCTATTCGGACAGGGGGCATTGAACTATGGCTACACCTTC	CASSLFGQGALNYGYTF
TRBV7-2	.	TRBD2	TRBJ2-1	TGTGCCAGCAGCTTAGAGGTGCCTAGCGGGGGAACTGAGCAGTTCTTC	CASSLEVPSGGTEQFF
TRBV30	.	.	TRBJ1-4	TGTGCCTGGGGGTACAGCGGACCCTTTGCAACTAATGAAAAACTGTTTTTT	CAWGYSGPFATNEKLFF
TRBV28	once	TRBD1	TRBJ1-2	TGTGCCAGCAGTTTGGCCGGACAGGACTATGGCTACACCTTC	CASSLAGQDYGYTF
TRBV2	.	TRBD1	TRBJ2-7	TGTGCCAGCAGTGTAAAGGGACAGGTGTACTTC	CASSVKGQVYF
TRBV9	.	TRBD1	TRBJ1-1	TGTGCCAGCAGCCCCCATTCGACAGGGGGCTTTGACACTGAAGCTTTCTTT	CASSPHSTGGFDTEAFF
TRBV10-3	.	TRBD2	TRBJ2-5	TGTGCCATCCGGACTAGCGGGGGGCAAGAGACCCAGTACTTC	CAIRTSGGQETQYF
TRBV2	.	.	TRBJ1-2	TGTGCCAGCACGGAGGGAGCTTATGGCTACACCTTC	CASTEGAYGYTF
TRBV6-6	.	TRBD2	TRBJ2-7	TGTGCCAGCAGCCTCCGACTAGCGGGGTCCGTTGGGGAGCAGTACTTC	CASSLRLAGSVGEQYF
TRBV2	.	.	TRBJ1-3	TGTGCCAGCAGAGAAACGGGCTCTGGAAACACCATATATTTT	CASRETGSGNTIYF
TRBV2	once	TRBD1	TRBJ1-1	TGTGCCAGCCCAAACCAGGGACAGGGGATGAACACTGAAGCTTTCTTT	CASPNQGQGMNTEAFF
TRBV27	.	.	TRBJ1-3	TGTGCCACCCAAGAAACAGGGAGCTCTGGAAACACCATATATTTT	CATQETGSSGNTIYF
TRBV19	once	.	TRBJ1-5	TGTGCCAGTAGTATAAGGCAGGTGGATAGCAATCAGCCCCAGCATTTT	CASSIRQVDSNQPQHF
TRBV18	once	.	TRBJ2-1	TGTGCCAGCTCAGTACAGGTCTCTGAGCAGTTCTTC	CASSVQVSEQFF
TRBV11-3	.	TRBD2	TRBJ2-1	TGTGCCAGCAGCCCTGATGGGGGGGGCTCCTACAATGAGCAGTTCTTC	CASSPDGGGSYNEQFF
TRBV6-2/TRBV6-3	.	.	TRBJ1-6	TGTGCCAGCAGTACCCGGGACATTGATAATTCACCCCTCCACTTT	CASSTRDIDNSPLHF
TRBV5-1	.	.	TRBJ2-2	TGCGCCAGCAGCTCGGTGCAGGCGAACACCGGGGAGCTGTTTTTT	CASSSVQANTGELFF
TRBV9	.	TRBD2	TRBJ2-1	TGTGCCAGCAGCGTAGGGACTAGCGGGTTGGTTGAGCAGTTCTTC	CASSVGTSGLVEQFF
TRBV11-2	.	.	TRBJ1-6	TGTGCCAGCAGCGTGACAAATTCACCCCTCCACTTT	CASSVTNSPLHF
TRBV4-2	once	.	TRBJ2-5	TGTGCCAGCAGCCAAGGGCAGGACTTCCAAGAGACCCAGTACTTC	CASSQGQDFQETQYF
TRBV11-2	.	.	TRBJ2-7	TGTGCCAGCACAGACTTAGGACAGCCACTTGCCACCTACGAGCAGTACTTC	CASTDLGQPLATYEQYF
TRBV29-1	once	TRBD1	TRBJ2-5	TGCAGCGTTGAACCGAGACAGGGGGAGGGGGAGACCCAGTACTTC	CSVEPRQGEGETQYF
TRBV3-1/TRBV3-2	few	.	TRBJ2-7	TGTGCCAGCAGCCCAGCAACGCAGGACAAGTACTTC	CASSPATQDKYF
TRBV6-5	.	TRBD1	TRBJ2-7	TGTGCCAGCAGGTACAGGGACAGCCCCTACGAGCAGTACTTC	CASRYRDSPYEQYF
TRBV5-1	.	TRBD2	TRBJ2-2	TGCGCCAGCAGCCGGGAGGTGAACACCGGGGAGCTGTTTTTT	CASSREVNTGELFF
TRBV7-9	.	.	TRBJ1-6	TGTGCCAGCAGCCCCACCCGACAGAGGAATTCACCCCTCCACTTT	CASSPTRQRNSPLHF
TRBV12-3/TRBV12-4	.	TRBD2	TRBJ2-1	TGTGCCAGCAGTTTAGGGCGGGGAGGGGAGCAGTTCTTC	CASSLGRGGEQFF
TRBV18	.	.	TRBJ1-6	TGTGCCAGCTCACCAAGGGCCAGGGACTCGAATTCACCCCTCCACTTT	CASSPRARDSNSPLHF
TRBV10-3	.	.	TRBJ2-3	TGTGCCATCACCGGCGGACTCGGCACAGATACGCAGTATTTT	CAITGGLGTDTQYF
TRBV2	.	.	TRBJ2-7	TGTGCCAGCAAGGCAGGGTCGAAAGACGAGCAGTACTTC	CASKAGSKDEQYF
TRBV7-9	.	.	TRBJ1-1	TGTGCCAGCAGCTTAGTTCCGGGACAGAACACTGAAGCTTTCTTT	CASSLVPGQNTEAFF
TRBV5-6	.	TRBD2	TRBJ2-1	TGTGCCAGCAGCTTGGTCGGCCTAGCGGTCTCTGAGCAGTTCTTC	CASSLVGLAVSEQFF